One and the same sample provided the 10 T cell receptor beta chains below, sequenced in a study of blood T cell repertoires in COVID-19. TCRdb's copy holds only in-frame clones and misses some; the assay was immunoSEQ multiplex PCR. The sample contains under 250,000 clones, over 65% of which appear only once. The sequencing input was peripheral blood. These receptor sequences come from a woman between 65 and 79 years old with active or convalescent COVID-19.

This chain uses TRBV27 with TRBJ2-7; 7 bases line up with TRBD2. The CDR3 is 15 amino acids. V lost 4 bases and J lost 2; bases outside the gene matches: 8. Per germline, CDR1 MNHEY and CDR2 SMNVEV (reference sequence). The CDR3 region is CASSSAGGKAYEQYF. In DNA form, the CDR3 reads TGTGCCAGCAGTTCGGCCGGGGGGAAAGCCTACGAGCAGTACTTC.

The chain is built from TRBV5-1 and TRBJ1-1; D gene unclear. The V gene's germline CDR1 is SGHRS and CDR2 YFSETQ. The CDR3 length is 15 residues. V was cut by 4 bases and J by 3 bases, with 16 bases left in between. The CDR3 DNA follows: TGCGCCAGCAGCCGTCGGAGGGTCCAGGACACTGAAGCTTTCTTT. Protein sequence: CASSRRRVQDTEAFF.

In nucleotides, the CDR3 is TGTGCAACCAGCTTGGGGCAGTCTTACAATGAGCAGTTCTTC. Amino acid sequence: CATSLGQSYNEQFF. J is TRBJ2-1 and V is TRBV5-4, with a possible D match to TRBD1 (5 bases). CDR1 and CDR2 (germline): SGHNT, YYREEE (reference sequence). CDR3 length equals 14 residues.

The chain is built from TRBV7-2 and TRBJ2-7; 10 nucleotides align to TRBD2. Germline CDR1 SGHTA, CDR2 FQGNSA. This CDR3 is 15 amino acids long. V shed 5 bases, J shed 3 bases, and the junction held 7 bases outside the gene matches. The CDR3 DNA sequence: TGTGCCAGCAGCGAACTAGCGGGGTCCCTCTACGAGCAGTACTTC. Protein sequence: CASSELAGSLYEQYF.

This chain links TRBV5-6 with TRBJ1-2; 9 nucleotides line up with TRBD1. Germline CDR1 is SGHDT and CDR2 is YYEEEE. CDR3 length equals 16 residues. V dropped 0 bases and J dropped 8; count of bases not matched to a gene: 11. CDR3 in DNA: TGTGCCAGCAGCTTGGACCGGGACAGGGATTTGGGGGGCTACACCTTC. Translated: CASSLDRDRDLGGYTF.

The V and J genes are TRBV5-1 and TRBJ2-3; 8 positions match TRBD2. The CDR3 covers 14 residues. Germline CDR1 SGHRS, CDR2 YFSETQ. Germline trimming cut 4 bases from V and 4 bases from J; bases unmatched to any gene: 5. CDR3 amino acids: CASSAGLVPDTQYF. The CDR3 DNA sequence: TGCGCCAGCAGCGCGGGACTAGTACCAGATACGCAGTATTTT. The entire variable domain, with the rest obtained from reference TRBV5-1 and TRBJ2-3, is as follows: KAGVTQTPRYLIKTRGQQVTLSCSPISGHRSVSWYQQTPGQGLQFLFEYFSETQRNKGNFPGRFSGRQFSNSRSEMNVSTLELGDSALYLCASSAGLVPDTQYFGPGTRLTVL.

The chain employs TRBV5-1 and TRBJ2-3, with 8 bases matching TRBD2. Germline V CDR1 and CDR2: SGHRS, YFSETQ. This CDR3 has 15 residues. J lost 6 bases, V lost 1 base, and 7 bases had no gene match. The CDR3 reads CASSLQSREGDTQYF. The CDR3 DNA reads as TGCGCCAGCAGCTTGCAGTCCCGGGAGGGGGATACGCAGTATTTT.

The V and J genes are TRBV11-3 and TRBJ2-7; 9 bases agree with TRBD2. In germline, CDR1 is SGHNT, CDR2 YENEEA. V was pared by 7 bases and J by 3 bases, with 10 bases of the junction left unmatched. The CDR3 spans 15 residues. Here the CDR3 reads CASMGSGGNHYEQYF. In DNA form, the CDR3 reads TGTGCCAGCATGGGTAGCGGGGGTAACCACTACGAGCAGTACTTC.

The chain uses TRBV28 and TRBJ1-2, with D uncertain. The CDR3 is 14 amino acids. Germline V gene lookup returns CDR1 MDHEN and CDR2 SYDVKM. Trimming left V 7 bases short and J 4 bases short, with 16 bases between. The CDR3 DNA reads as TGTGCCAGCACCAATGGTGGAGCAATCTATGGCTACACCTTC. It specifies CASTNGGAIYGYTF.

A note on this clone: This may be a read error: a much more frequent sequence differs by one nucleotide. The genes are TRBV2 and TRBJ1-5; TRBD2 matches at 7 bases. The assigned J gene may be wrong: the sequence end matches TRBJ2-3 better. The CDR3 extends over 17 amino acids. Germline CDR1 is SNHLY and CDR2 is FYNNEI. CDR3 residues: CASSELRRGFFNQPQYF. For the CDR3, the DNA is TGTGCCAGCAGTGAACTACGGCGGGGGTTCTTCAATCAGCCCCAGTATTTT.